This T cell receptor beta chain was sequenced in a study of T cell changes during pregnancy in multiple sclerosis (dated by TCRdb to between 2017 and 2020). About the investigation overall: The study looked at changes in the T cell repertoire across pregnancy in women with multiple sclerosis.

The CDR3 runs 13 amino acids, cysteine and phenylalanine included. The only DNA kept is the CDR3, 39 bases in frame from the first base. For CDR1 and CDR2, the germline V gene (reference sequence) lists PRHDT and FYEKMQ. Compared with germline, V lacks 5 bases and J lacks 6 bases; bases without a gene match: 4. About this clone: Its cognate antigen has yet to be identified. There are no base qualities to consult, and no much larger clone falls within one base.

Libraries were built with the immunoSEQ multiplex PCR assay. The table was pulled from immuneACCESS by TCRdb, which kept in-frame rearrangements only. Such tables lose some clones; where checked, under half of the loss comes from unresolved V genes, and the rest has no known cause. The sample profile shows some 87,000 clones; about 95% of them were found once. Clones ranked in the top ten supply more than 0.85% of the sample. Sequences were derived from peripheral blood, sampled in the second trimester of pregnancy. This chain is built from TRBV13 and TRBJ1-2, with TRBD1 matching 9 junction bases. This clonotype originated in a female donor with multiple sclerosis, enrolled in a pregnancy study. In nucleotide form, the sequence is TGTGCCAGCAGCACCGGGACAGGGAATGGCTACACCTTC. This codes for CASSTGTGNGYTF.